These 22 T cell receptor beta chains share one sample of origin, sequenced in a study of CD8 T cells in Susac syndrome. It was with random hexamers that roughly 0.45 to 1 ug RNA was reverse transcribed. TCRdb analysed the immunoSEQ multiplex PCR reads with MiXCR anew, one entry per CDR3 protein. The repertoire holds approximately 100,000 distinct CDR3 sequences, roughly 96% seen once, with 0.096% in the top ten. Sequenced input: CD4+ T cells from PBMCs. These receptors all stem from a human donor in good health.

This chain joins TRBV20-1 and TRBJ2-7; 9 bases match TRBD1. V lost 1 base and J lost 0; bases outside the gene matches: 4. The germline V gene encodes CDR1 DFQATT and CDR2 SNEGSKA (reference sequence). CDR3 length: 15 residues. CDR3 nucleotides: TGCAGTGCTAGAGTTCCGGGACAGGGCTCCTACGAGCAGTACTTC. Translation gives CSARVPGQGSYEQYF.

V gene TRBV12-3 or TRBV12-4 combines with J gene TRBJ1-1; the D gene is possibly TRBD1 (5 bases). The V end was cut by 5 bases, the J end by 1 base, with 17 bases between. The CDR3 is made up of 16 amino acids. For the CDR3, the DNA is TGTGCCAGCAGTCTCCGGGGACTCCTTAAGAACACTGAAGCTTTCTTT. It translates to CASSLRGLLKNTEAFF.

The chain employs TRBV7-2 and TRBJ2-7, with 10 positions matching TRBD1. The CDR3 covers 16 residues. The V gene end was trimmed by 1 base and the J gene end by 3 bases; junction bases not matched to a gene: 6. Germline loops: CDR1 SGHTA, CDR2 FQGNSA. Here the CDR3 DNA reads TGTGCCAGCAGCTTAGGGGACAGGGGAGGAGGCTACGAGCAGTACTTC. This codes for CASSLGDRGGGYEQYF.

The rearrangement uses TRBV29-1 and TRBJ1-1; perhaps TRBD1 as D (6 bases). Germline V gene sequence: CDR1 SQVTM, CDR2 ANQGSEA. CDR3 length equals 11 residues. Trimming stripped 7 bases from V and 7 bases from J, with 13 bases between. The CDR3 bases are TGCAGCGGATGGACAGTGGGTGAAGCTTTCTTT. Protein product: CSGWTVGEAFF.

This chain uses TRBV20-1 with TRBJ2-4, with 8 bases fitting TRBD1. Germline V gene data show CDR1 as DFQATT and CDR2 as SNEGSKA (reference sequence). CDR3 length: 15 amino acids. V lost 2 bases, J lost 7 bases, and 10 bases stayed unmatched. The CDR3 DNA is TGCAGTGCTAGAATAGGACAGGGCATAAGGAACATTCAGTACTTC. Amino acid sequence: CSARIGQGIRNIQYF.

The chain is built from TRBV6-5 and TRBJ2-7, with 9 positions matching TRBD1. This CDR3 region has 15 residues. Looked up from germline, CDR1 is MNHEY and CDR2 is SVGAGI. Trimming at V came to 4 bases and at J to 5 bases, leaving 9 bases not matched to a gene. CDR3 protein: CASSFTGTGRNEQYF. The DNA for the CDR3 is TGTGCCAGCAGTTTTACCGGGACAGGGAGGAACGAGCAGTACTTC.

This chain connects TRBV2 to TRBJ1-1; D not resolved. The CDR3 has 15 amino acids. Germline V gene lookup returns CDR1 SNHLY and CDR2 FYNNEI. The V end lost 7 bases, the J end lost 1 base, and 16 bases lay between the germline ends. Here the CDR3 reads CASKRTVSANTEAFF. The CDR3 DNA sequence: TGTGCCAGCAAAAGGACGGTTTCGGCGAACACTGAAGCTTTCTTT.

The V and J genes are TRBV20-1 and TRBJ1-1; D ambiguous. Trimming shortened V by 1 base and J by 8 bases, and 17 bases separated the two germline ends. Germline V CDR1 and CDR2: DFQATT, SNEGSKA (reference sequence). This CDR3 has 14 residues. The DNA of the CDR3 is TGCAGTGCTAGAGGCCGATCGTTACGCGAGGAAGCTTTCTTT. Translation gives CSARGRSLREEAFF.

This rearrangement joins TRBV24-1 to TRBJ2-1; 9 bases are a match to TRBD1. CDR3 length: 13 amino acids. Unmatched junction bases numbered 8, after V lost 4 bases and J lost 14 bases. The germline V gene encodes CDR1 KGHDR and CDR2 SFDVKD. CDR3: CATSDPGQGRKFF. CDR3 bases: TGTGCCACCAGTGACCCGGGACAGGGAAGGAAGTTCTTC.

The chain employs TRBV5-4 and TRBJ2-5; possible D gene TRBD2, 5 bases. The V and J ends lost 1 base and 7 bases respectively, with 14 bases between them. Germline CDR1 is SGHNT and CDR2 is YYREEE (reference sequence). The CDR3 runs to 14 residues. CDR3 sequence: CASSLSERLGTQYF. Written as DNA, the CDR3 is TGTGCCAGCAGCTTGTCCGAGCGGTTAGGGACCCAGTACTTC.

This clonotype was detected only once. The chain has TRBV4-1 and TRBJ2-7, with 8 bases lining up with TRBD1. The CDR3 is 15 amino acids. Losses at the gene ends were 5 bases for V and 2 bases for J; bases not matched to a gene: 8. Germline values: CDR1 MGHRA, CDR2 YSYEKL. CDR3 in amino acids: CASSTGQVNPYEQYF. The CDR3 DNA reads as TGCGCCAGCAGCACGGGACAGGTAAATCCCTACGAGCAGTACTTC.

CDR3 amino acids: CATQDRETQYF. CDR3 nucleotide sequence: TGTGCCACCCAGGACAGAGAGACCCAGTACTTC. The V call is TRBV24-1, the J call TRBJ2-5; D perhaps matches TRBD1 (6 bases). This CDR3 is built from 11 residues. The V and J ends lost 9 bases and 4 bases respectively, with 8 bases between them. CDR1 KGHDR and CDR2 SFDVKD come from the germline V gene.

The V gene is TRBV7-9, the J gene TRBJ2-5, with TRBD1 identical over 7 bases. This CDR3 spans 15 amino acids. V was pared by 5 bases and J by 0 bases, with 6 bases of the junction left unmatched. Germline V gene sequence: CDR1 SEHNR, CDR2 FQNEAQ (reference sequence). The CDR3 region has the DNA TGTGCCAGCAGCCCCATACAGGGGAACCAAGAGACCCAGTACTTC. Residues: CASSPIQGNQETQYF.

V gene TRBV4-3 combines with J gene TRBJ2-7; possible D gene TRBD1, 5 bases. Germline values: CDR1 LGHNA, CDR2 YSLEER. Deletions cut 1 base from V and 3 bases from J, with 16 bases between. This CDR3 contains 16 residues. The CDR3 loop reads CASSQVWGGGFYEQYF. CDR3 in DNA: TGCGCCAGCAGCCAAGTTTGGGGCGGTGGGTTCTACGAGCAGTACTTC.

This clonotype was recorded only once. The CDR3 nucleotides read TGTGCCAGCAGCTTCTCGGGAGTACTCGCAGATACGCAGTATTTT. It translates to CASSFSGVLADTQYF. This chain joins TRBV6-5 and TRBJ2-3; perhaps TRBD2 as D (6 bases). V lost 6 bases and J 4 bases, leaving 17 bases between the germline ends. Germline V gives CDR1 MNHEY, CDR2 SVGAGI. CDR3 size: 15 residues.

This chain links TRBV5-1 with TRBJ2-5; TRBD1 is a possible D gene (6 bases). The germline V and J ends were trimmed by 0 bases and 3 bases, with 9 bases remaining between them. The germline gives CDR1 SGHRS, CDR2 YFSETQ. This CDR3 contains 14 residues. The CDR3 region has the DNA TGCGCCAGCAGCTTGGACAGGGCGGAAGAGACCCAGTACTTC. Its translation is CASSLDRAEETQYF.

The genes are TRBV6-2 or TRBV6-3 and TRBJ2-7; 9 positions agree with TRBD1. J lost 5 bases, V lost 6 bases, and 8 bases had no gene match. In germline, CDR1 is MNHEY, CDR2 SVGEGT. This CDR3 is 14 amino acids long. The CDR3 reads CASRFRDRVNEQYF. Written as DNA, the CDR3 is TGTGCCAGCAGATTCCGGGACAGGGTGAACGAGCAGTACTTC.

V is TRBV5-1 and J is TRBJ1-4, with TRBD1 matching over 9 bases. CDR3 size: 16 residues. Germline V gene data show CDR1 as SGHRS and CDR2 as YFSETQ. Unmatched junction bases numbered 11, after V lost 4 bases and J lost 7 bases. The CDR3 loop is CASSPGQGRRSEKLFF. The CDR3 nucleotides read TGCGCCAGCAGCCCGGGACAGGGTAGAAGGAGTGAAAAACTGTTTTTT.

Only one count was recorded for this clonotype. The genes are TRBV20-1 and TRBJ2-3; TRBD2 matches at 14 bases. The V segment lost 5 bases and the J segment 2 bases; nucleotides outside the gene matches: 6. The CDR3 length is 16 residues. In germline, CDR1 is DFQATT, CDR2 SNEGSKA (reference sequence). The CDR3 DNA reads TGCAGTGCTCGTGGACTAGCGGGAGGACTCACAGATACGCAGTATTTT. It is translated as CSARGLAGGLTDTQYF.

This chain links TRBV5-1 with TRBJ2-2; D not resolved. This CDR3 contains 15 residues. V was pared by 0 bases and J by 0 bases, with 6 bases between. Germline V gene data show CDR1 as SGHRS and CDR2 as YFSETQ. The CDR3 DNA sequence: TGCGCCAGCAGCTTGGACCCAACGAACACCGGGGAGCTGTTTTTT. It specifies CASSLDPTNTGELFF.

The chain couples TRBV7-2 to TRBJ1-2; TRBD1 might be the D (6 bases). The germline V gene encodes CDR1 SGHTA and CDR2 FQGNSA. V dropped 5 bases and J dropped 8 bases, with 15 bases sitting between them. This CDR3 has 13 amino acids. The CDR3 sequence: CASSVGGGQGYTF. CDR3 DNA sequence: TGTGCCAGCAGCGTTGGTGGGGGGCAAGGCTACACCTTC. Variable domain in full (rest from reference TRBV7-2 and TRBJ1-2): GAGVSQSPSNKVTEKGKDVELRCDPISGHTALYWYRQSLGQGLEFLIYFQGNSAPDKSGLPSDRFSAERTGGSVSTLTIQRTQQEDSAVYLCASSVGGGQGYTFGSGTRLTVV.

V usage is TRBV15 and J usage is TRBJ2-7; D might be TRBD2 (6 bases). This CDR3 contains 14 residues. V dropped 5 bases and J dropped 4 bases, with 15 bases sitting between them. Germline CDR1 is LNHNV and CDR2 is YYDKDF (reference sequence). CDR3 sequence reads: CATSRLGAAYEQYF. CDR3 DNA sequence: TGTGCCACCAGCCGACTAGGGGCGGCGTACGAGCAGTACTTC.